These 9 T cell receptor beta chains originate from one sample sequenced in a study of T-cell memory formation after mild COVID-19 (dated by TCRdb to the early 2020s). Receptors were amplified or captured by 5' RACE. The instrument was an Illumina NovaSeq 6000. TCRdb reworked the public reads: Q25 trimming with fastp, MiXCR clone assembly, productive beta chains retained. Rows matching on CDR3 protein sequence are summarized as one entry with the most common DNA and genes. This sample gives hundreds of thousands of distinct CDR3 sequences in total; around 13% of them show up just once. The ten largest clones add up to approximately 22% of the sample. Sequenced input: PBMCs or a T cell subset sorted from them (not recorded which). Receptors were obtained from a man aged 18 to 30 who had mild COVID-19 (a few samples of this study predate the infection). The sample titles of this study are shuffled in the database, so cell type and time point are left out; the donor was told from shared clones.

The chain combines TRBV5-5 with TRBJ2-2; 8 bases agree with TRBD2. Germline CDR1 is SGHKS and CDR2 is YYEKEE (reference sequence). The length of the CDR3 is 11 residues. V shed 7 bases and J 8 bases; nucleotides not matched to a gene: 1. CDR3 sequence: CASVAGGELFF. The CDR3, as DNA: TGTGCCAGCGTAGCGGGAGGGGAGCTGTTTTTT.

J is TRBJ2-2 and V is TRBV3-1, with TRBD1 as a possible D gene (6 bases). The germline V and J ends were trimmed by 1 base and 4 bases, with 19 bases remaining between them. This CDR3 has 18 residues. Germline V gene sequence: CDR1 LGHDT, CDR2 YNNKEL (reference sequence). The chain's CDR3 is CASSQAPFRDKITGELFF. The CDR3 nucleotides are TGTGCCAGCAGCCAAGCTCCCTTCCGGGACAAGATCACCGGGGAGCTGTTTTTT.

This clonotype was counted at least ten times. This chain's CDR3 is CASKDRGNTGELFF. CDR3 bases: TGTGCCAGCAAGGACAGGGGGAACACCGGGGAGCTGTTTTTT. This chain links TRBV12-3 or TRBV12-4 with TRBJ2-2, with 9 bases lining up with TRBD1. The length of the CDR3 is 14 residues. After removal of 7 bases from V and 1 base from J, the junction contained 1 base not matched to a gene.

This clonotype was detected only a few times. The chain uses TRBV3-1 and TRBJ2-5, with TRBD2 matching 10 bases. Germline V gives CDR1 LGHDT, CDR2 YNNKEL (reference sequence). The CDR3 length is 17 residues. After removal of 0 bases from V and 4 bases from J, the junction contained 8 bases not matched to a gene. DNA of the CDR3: TGTGCCAGCAGCCAAGAATCTAGCGGGGGCCAAGGAGAGACCCAGTACTTC. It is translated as CASSQESSGGQGETQYF.

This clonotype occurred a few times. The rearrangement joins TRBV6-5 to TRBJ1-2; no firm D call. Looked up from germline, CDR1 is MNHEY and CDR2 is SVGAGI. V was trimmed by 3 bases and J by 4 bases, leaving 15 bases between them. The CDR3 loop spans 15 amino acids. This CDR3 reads CASSYSGGDSYGYTF. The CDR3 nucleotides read TGTGCCAGCAGTTATTCGGGCGGGGATAGCTATGGCTACACCTTC.

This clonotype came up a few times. Here the CDR3 reads CSALNRDSNQPQHF. The CDR3 nucleotides read TGCAGTGCGCTTAACAGGGATAGCAATCAGCCCCAGCATTTT. This rearrangement joins TRBV20-1 to TRBJ1-5; tentatively, D is TRBD1 (6 bases). V was cut by 6 bases and J by 0 bases, with 12 bases left in between. The CDR3 is 14 residues long. CDR1 is DFQATT, CDR2 SNEGSKA, per germline (reference sequence).

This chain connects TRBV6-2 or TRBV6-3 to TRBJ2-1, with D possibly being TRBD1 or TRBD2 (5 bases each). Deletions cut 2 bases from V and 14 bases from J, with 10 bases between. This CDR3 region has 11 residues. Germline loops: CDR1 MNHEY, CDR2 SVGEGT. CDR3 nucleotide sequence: TGTGCCAGCAGTTACGGGGGTGGAAAGTTCTTC. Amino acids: CASSYGGGKFF.

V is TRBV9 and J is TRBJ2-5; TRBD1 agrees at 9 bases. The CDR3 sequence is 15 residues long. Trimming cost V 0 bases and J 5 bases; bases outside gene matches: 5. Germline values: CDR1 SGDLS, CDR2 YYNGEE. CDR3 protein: CASSVAGTGMETQYF. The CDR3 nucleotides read TGTGCCAGCAGCGTAGCCGGGACAGGGATGGAGACCCAGTACTTC.

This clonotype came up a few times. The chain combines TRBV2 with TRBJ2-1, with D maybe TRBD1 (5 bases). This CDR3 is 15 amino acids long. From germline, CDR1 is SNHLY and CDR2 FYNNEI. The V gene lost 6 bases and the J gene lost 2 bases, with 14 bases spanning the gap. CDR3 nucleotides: TGTGCCAGCAGGAGCCGGGCAGGGACCTACAATGAGCAGTTCTTC. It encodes CASRSRAGTYNEQFF. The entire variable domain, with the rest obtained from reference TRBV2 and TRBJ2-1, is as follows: EPEVTQTPSHQVTQMGQEVILRCVPISNHLYFYWYRQILGQKVEFLVSFYNNEISEKSEIFDDQFSVERPDGSNFTLKIRSTKLEDSAMYFCASRSRAGTYNEQFFGPGTRLTVL.